This T cell receptor (beta chain) was sequenced during a study of T-cell reconstitution after alpha-beta-depleted transplantation in children. The V gene end was trimmed by 10 bases and the J gene end by 0 bases; junction bases not matched to a gene: 13. Germline values: CDR1 SNHLY, CDR2 FYNNEI. The CDR3 totals 17 residues. The authors prepared the TCRbeta library with unique molecular identifiers. TCRdb ran MiXCR on the PCR reads and lists one entry per CDR3 protein. The sample shows fewer than 550,000 distinct CDR3 sequences, approximately 10% of them seen only once. This clonotype was counted between two and nine times.

Sequences were derived from PBMCs from the stem cell graft donor, sampled from the stem cell graft. The chain employs TRBV2 and TRBJ2-3; 10 bases match TRBD2. The sequence derives from a human donor who donated a stem cell graft to a child with acute myeloid leukemia. CDR3 nucleotide sequence: TGTGCCACCCCACGAAGCGGGGGGGCCCCTAGCACAGATACGCAGTATTTT. It translates to CATPRSGGAPSTDTQYF.